One and the same sample provided the 2 T cell receptor beta chains below, sequenced in a study of blood T cell repertoires in COVID-19. Profiled with immunoSEQ multiplex PCR; TCRdb holds only in-frame clones, not every one. Of 89,000 or so clones in the sample, around 88% are singletons; the top ten hold 8%. The material sequenced was peripheral blood. The receptors were sampled from a man aged 45-60 years with active COVID-19.

This clone was seen once. The chain combines TRBV6-6 with TRBJ2-3; weak D call: TRBD1 (6 bases). The V gene lost 4 bases and the J gene lost 1 base, with 9 bases spanning the gap. The CDR3 extends over 14 amino acids. CDR1 and CDR2 from the germline V gene are MNHNY and SVGAGI (reference sequence). Written as DNA, the CDR3 is TGTGCCAGCAGTTTGCAGGGGCGCACAGATACGCAGTATTTT. Translation: CASSLQGRTDTQYF.

V gene TRBV5-1 combines with J gene TRBJ1-2, with D tentatively TRBD1 (5 bases). Trimming cost V 4 bases and J 5 bases, with 12 bases left between them. From germline, CDR1 is SGHRS and CDR2 YFSETQ. This CDR3 region has 13 residues. The CDR3 sequence is CASSPRTGYGYTF. DNA for the CDR3: TGCGCCAGCAGCCCCAGAACAGGATATGGCTACACCTTC. Variable domain in full (rest from reference TRBV5-1 and TRBJ1-2): KAGVTQTPRYLIKTRGQQVTLSCSPISGHRSVSWYQQTPGQGLQFLFEYFSETQRNKGNFPGRFSGRQFSNSRSEMNVSTLELGDSALYLCASSPRTGYGYTFGSGTRLTVV.